Sequencing of this T cell receptor (beta chain) was carried out in a study of PD-L1 blockade in urothelial cancer (dated 2017 in TCRdb). For context, the study as a whole: Every patient began therapy in the mid-2010s and was given atezolizumab 1,200 mg intravenously every 3 weeks. About 85% of the 29 patients were identified as males with urothelial cancer of bladder origin, and a prior smoking history was reported by 18 of 29 patients. Patients had an ECOG performance status of 0 or 1 and had received between 0 and 3 prior chemotherapy regimens. Blood samples were analyzed at 3 weeks after treatment start (second dose) and at 6 weeks after treatment start. Blood samples yielded a median of roughly 150,000 T cells and roughly 83,000 unique TCRs, with median clonality 0.080. The study, an exploratory multi-omic analysis, examined somatic, immune and clinical correlates of response to PD-L1 blockade with atezolizumab in urothelial cancer. TCR sequencing covered pretreatment tumor samples and matched, serially collected peripheral blood taken before and after atezolizumab treatment. Durable clinical benefit meant progression-free survival longer than 6 months, and TCR features were also tested against progression-free and overall survival. In the same patients, pretreatment tumors underwent whole exome sequencing and RNA sequencing in addition to TCR sequencing. Durable clinical benefit was achieved by nine patients and was not achieved by 20 patients. Pretreatment blood TCR-seq was available for fewer than 30 patients, at least one posttreatment blood collection was obtained for about 24 patients, and tumor TCR-seq was available for about 24 patients. Summary of the overall study and its limitations: Greater expansion of tumor-associated TCR clones in peripheral blood 3 weeks after the start of treatment was observed in patients with durable benefit (n ≈ 22, p = 0.022). A pretreatment peripheral blood TCR clonality below the median was linked to improved progression-free and overall survival. Because the sample size was small (n of about 29) and many of the analyses were exploratory, the results are meant to be hypothesis-generating.

The CDR3 starts with the cysteine, ends with the phenylalanine, and has 15 residues. Just CDR3 DNA is preserved here, 45 bases in frame from base 1. V has 8 bases trimmed and J has 2 bases trimmed; junction bases matching no gene number 9. CDR1 and CDR2, per the germline V gene (reference sequence), are LNHDA and SQIVND. Synthetic TCR analog templates were spiked into each PCR so that absolute template abundance could be estimated from read counts. The immunoSEQ assay used bias-controlled V and J gene primers to amplify TCRbeta CDR3 regions from genomic DNA. Rearranged TCRbeta segments were sequenced at approximately 20X coverage. From the authors' description of their analysis: Sequencing errors were corrected by clustering, and CDR3s were annotated against IMGT so that V, D and J genes could be assigned. Out-of-frame and stop-codon sequences were excluded, and only productive TCRbeta rearrangements were used in downstream analyses. Clonality was computed as one minus Shannon entropy normalized by the log of the number of unique productive sequences. Fisher's exact test with Benjamini-Hochberg correction, using a cutoff of adjusted p below 0.01, was how clones that differed between time points or between blood and tumor were identified. TCRdb stores this immuneACCESS table with in-frame sequences only. Part of the clones is absent; in the studies checked, under half of the shortfall reflects unresolved V genes, and no reason is known for the rest. Clonal size and the V and J genes are those of that table, whereas D and trimming came from the DNA. For this sample the table gives approximately 46,000 clones, of which roughly four fifths were detected only once. Roughly 2.7% of the sample lies in the top ten.

The cohort included 29 patients with locally advanced or metastatic urothelial carcinoma who were treated at Memorial Sloan Kettering on a trial protocol. Peripheral blood mononuclear cells were collected pretreatment and during treatment, with between 1 and 8 total time points obtained per patient. The Qiagen DNeasy Blood extraction kit was used to purify genomic DNA from total PBMCs and from tumor samples. PBMCs were collected pretreatment and during treatment and were isolated and stored as previously described. Details on this clone: The antigen it binds to is not known. Per-base qualities were not stored, and no clone one base away is much larger.

The V gene is TRBV19 and the J gene is TRBJ2-1, with 7 bases in between that match TRBD2. Sequences were derived from PBMCs, sampled around atezolizumab (anti-PD-L1) treatment. The TCR sequence derives from a man between 65 and 85 years old with urothelial cancer. The DNA is TGTGCCAGTCAGCTGAGCGGGATCACCTACAATGAGCAGTTCTTC. Its protein is CASQLSGITYNEQFF.